The 10 T cell receptor beta chains presented below share a single source sample, sequenced in a study of Tregs in tolerant kidney transplant recipients. This table comes from immunoSEQ multiplex PCR, and its TCRdb copy is limited to in-frame clones, with some not included. The sample has under 35,000 clones; the top ten hold approximately 1.7%. Mixed chimerism was transient after nonmyeloablative marrow transplants from related graft donors. Sequenced here: CD4+ T cells from blood (PBMCs), sampled 24 months after the transplant. All receptors come from a human patient who received a combined kidney and bone marrow transplant. Some T cells may originate from the graft donor.

Worth noting for this clone: The CDR3 end is not reached by the read, which stops 3 residues before it; the germline J gene fills it in. This chain links TRBV6-1 with TRBJ2-7, with 8 positions matching TRBD2. Trimming took 0 bases from V and 0 from J; bases not matched to a gene: 4. Per the germline V gene, CDR1 is MNHNS and CDR2 is SASEGT. This CDR3 spans 16 amino acids. This CDR3 is CASSEALGGVSYEQYF. The DNA read from the CDR3 is TGTGCCAGCAGTGAAGCCCTCGGGGGGGTCTCCTACGAG.

On this clone: Sequencing ends 3 residues short of the CDR3 end; the germline J gene provides the rest. The J gene is TRBJ1-1, the V gene TRBV11-2; 7 nucleotides line up with TRBD1. V lost 5 bases, J lost 4 bases, and 7 bases stayed unmatched. CDR1 and CDR2 from the germline V gene are SGHAT and FQNNGV. This CDR3 is 14 amino acids long. This chain's CDR3 is CASSKRQGSTEAFF. The sequenced part of the CDR3 DNA is TGTGCCAGCAGCAAACGACAGGGTTCCACTGAA. Variable domain in full (rest from reference TRBV11-2 and TRBJ1-1): EAGVAQSPRYKIIEKRQSVAFWCNPISGHATLYWYQQILGQGPKLLIQFQNNGVVDDSQLPKDRFSAERLKGVDSTLKIQPAKLEDSAVYLCASSKRQGSTEAFFGQGTRLTVV.

Partial CDR3 DNA: TGTGCCATCAGCTCTACTAGCGGCTACGAG. Its protein product is CAISSTSGYE. The whole CDR3 is CAISSTSGYEQYF. V is TRBV10-3 and J is TRBJ2-7; 8 bases map to TRBD2. The read terminates 3 residues before the CDR3 end, so the remaining end is supplied by the germline J gene. V gave up 6 bases and J gave up 3 bases; unmatched junction bases: 4. CDR3 length equals 13 residues. The V gene's germline CDR1 is ENHRY and CDR2 SYGVKD.

Regarding this clone: The read gets to within 3 residues of the CDR3 end, and the germline J gene fills in the rest. V gene TRBV7-6 combines with J gene TRBJ2-1; 8 bases map to TRBD2. Per germline, CDR1 SGHVS and CDR2 FNYEAQ. The CDR3 totals 15 residues. V shed 3 bases, J shed 2 bases, and the junction held 3 bases outside the gene matches. The part of the CDR3 DNA that was read is TGTGCCAGCAGCTTCCCGGGGGGGGCCTACAATGAG. This sequence encodes CASSFPGGAYNE. The full CDR3 sequence reads CASSFPGGAYNEQFF.

On this clone: The CDR3 goes on 3 residues after the read ends, and that part is filled in from the germline J gene. Other nucleotide sequences from this sample produce the same CDR3. The chain has TRBV30 and TRBJ2-7; 7 nucleotides align to TRBD1. The CDR3 spans 15 residues. J was trimmed by 0 bases and V by 0 bases; bases with no gene match: 5. Germline-derived CDR1 and CDR2 are GTSNPN and SVGIG (reference sequence). This CDR3 is CAWSVYRGVSYEQYF. Partial CDR3 DNA: TGTGCCTGGAGTGTCTACAGGGGCGTCTCCTACGAG.

With regard to this clone: The read gets to within 3 residues of the CDR3 end, and the germline J gene fills in the rest. This sequence joins TRBV2 and TRBJ2-5; 9 bases line up with TRBD1. Germline-derived CDR1 and CDR2 are SNHLY and FYNNEI. The junction had 2 bases not matched to a gene; V was cut back by 5 bases and J by 4 bases. The CDR3 consists of 13 residues. The CDR3 DNA, read in part, is TGTGCCAGCAGTAGGGACAGGGTAGAGACC. Its translation is CASSRDRVET. The complete CDR3 protein is CASSRDRVETQYF. Variable domain in full (rest from reference TRBV2 and TRBJ2-5): EPEVTQTPSHQVTQMGQEVILRCVPISNHLYFYWYRQILGQKVEFLVSFYNNEISEKSEIFDDQFSVERPDGSNFTLKIRSTKLEDSAMYFCASSRDRVETQYFGPGTRLLVL.

Note on this clone: The CDR3 is cut off 3 residues early in the read; its end comes from the germline J gene. The genes are TRBV2 and TRBJ2-1; 8 bases fit TRBD2. The germline V gene has CDR1 SNHLY and CDR2 FYNNEI. The CDR3 is 15 residues long. Trimming took 7 bases from V and 1 from J; bases not matched to a gene: 6. The sequenced CDR3 bases are TGTGCCAGCATCGAGCGGGAGAAGTCCTACAATGAG. Its translation: CASIEREKSYNE. The CDR3, in full, reads CASIEREKSYNEQFF.

As regards this clone: The read ends 3 residues before the CDR3 terminus; that terminus is restored from the germline J gene. The chain couples TRBV7-2 to TRBJ2-1; D may be TRBD1 (6 bases). The CDR3 length is 13 residues. Germline V gene lookup returns CDR1 SGHTA and CDR2 FQGNSA. V lost 7 bases and J lost 6, with 13 bases in between. Partial CDR3 DNA: TGTGCCAGCAACAGGGACGGACGCAATGAG. Translated: CASNRDGRNE. The entire CDR3 reads CASNRDGRNEQFF.

Points on this clone: Read coverage stops 3 residues before the CDR3 terminus; the germline J gene supplies the remainder. The V call is TRBV7-6, the J call TRBJ2-2; the D is unclear. Germline CDR1 and CDR2: SGHVS and FNYEAQ. The CDR3 is 14 amino acids. V lost 3 bases, J lost 4 bases, and 9 bases lay in between. CDR3: CASSFRLVTGELFF. CDR3 DNA (partial): TGTGCCAGCAGCTTCCGACTGGTCACCGGGGAG.

This chain's CDR3 is CASSFPVTYEQYF. The sequenced CDR3 bases are TGCGCCAGCAGCTTCCCTGTAACCTACGAG. The chain employs TRBV5-1 and TRBJ2-7; no clear D. Read sequence stops 3 residues before the CDR3 end, and the germline J gene provides the missing end. This CDR3 is built from 13 residues. Trimming cost V 2 bases and J 2 bases, with 8 bases left between them. Germline lookup yields CDR1 SGHRS and CDR2 YFSETQ.